One sample yielded the 10 T cell receptor beta chains listed below, sequenced in a study of blood T cell repertoires in COVID-19. Sequencing was performed with immunoSEQ multiplex PCR; in TCRdb, only in-frame clones are kept and a portion is missing. The sample has around 200,000 clones, about 83% seen once. Input material: peripheral blood. These receptors were obtained from a man aged 55 to 70 who had recovered from COVID-19.

The genes are TRBV28 and TRBJ2-1, with D perhaps TRBD1 (6 bases). V lost 4 bases to trimming and J lost 5 bases, with 18 bases between them. CDR1 is MDHEN, CDR2 SYDVKM, per germline. CDR3 length: 16 residues. The CDR3 DNA reads as TGTGCCAGCAGTTCCTGGATCCCAGGGGCGGACAATGAGCAGTTCTTC. As protein: CASSSWIPGADNEQFF.

The chain has TRBV5-1 and TRBJ1-1; 10 nucleotides line up with TRBD1. Germline CDR1 and CDR2: SGHRS and YFSETQ. V was clipped by 2 bases and J by 6 bases; unmatched bases: 4. The CDR3 consists of 14 residues. CDR3: CASSFDGQGAEAFF. DNA of the CDR3: TGCGCCAGCAGCTTTGACGGACAGGGGGCTGAAGCTTTCTTT.

The chain links TRBV28 to TRBJ2-7; 9 bases fit TRBD2. J gave up 2 bases and V 3 bases, and 14 bases lay outside the gene matches. Germline CDR1 MDHEN, CDR2 SYDVKM. This CDR3 comprises 18 residues. CDR3: CASSLGGAGGIIPYEQYF. In nucleotides, the CDR3 is TGTGCCAGCAGTTTGGGTGGAGCGGGAGGAATAATACCCTACGAGCAGTACTTC.

This chain links TRBV5-8 with TRBJ2-1; 8 bases map to TRBD2. From germline, CDR1 is SGHTS and CDR2 YDEGEE. V gave up 4 bases and J gave up 0 bases; unmatched junction bases: 9. The CDR3 length is 17 residues. In DNA form, the CDR3 reads TGTGCCAGCAGCCCAACTAGCGGATCCAGCTCCTACAATGAGCAGTTCTTC. This gives the protein CASSPTSGSSSYNEQFF.

The chain has TRBV2 and TRBJ2-5; 9 bases fit TRBD1. The CDR3 totals 14 residues. V lost 5 bases to trimming and J lost 3 bases; unmatched junction nucleotides: 4. Germline loops: CDR1 SNHLY, CDR2 FYNNEI. The CDR3 nucleotides are TGTGCCAGCAGTTCGGACAGGGGAAAAGAGACCCAGTACTTC. Translating it yields CASSSDRGKETQYF.

The chain employs TRBV28 and TRBJ2-5; perhaps TRBD2 as D (5 bases). This CDR3 comprises 14 residues. Germline assignment: CDR1 MDHEN and CDR2 SYDVKM. Deletions cut 2 bases from V and 3 bases from J, with 10 bases between. The CDR3 coding sequence is TGTGCCAGCAGTTTAAGAGGGTTGGAAGAGACCCAGTACTTC. As protein: CASSLRGLEETQYF.

A single count supports this clone. The chain carries TRBV6-5 and TRBJ1-6; 7 bases line up with TRBD1. CDR1 and CDR2 from the germline V gene are MNHEY and SVGAGI. The CDR3 spans 15 residues. After removal of 6 bases from V and 9 bases from J, the junction contained 11 bases not matched to a gene. The CDR3 here is CASRGNRGGSSPLHF. CDR3 bases: TGTGCCAGCAGGGGAAACAGGGGCGGTAGTTCACCCCTCCACTTT.

The chain employs TRBV28 and TRBJ2-5, with 14 bases lining up with TRBD2. Looked up from germline, CDR1 is MDHEN and CDR2 is SYDVKM. With 6 bases clipped from V and 3 bases from J, the junction kept 15 bases outside the gene matches. This CDR3 comprises 19 residues. The CDR3 loop is CASRGYGLAGGRIKETQYF. DNA for the CDR3: TGTGCCAGCAGGGGTTACGGACTAGCGGGAGGAAGGATTAAAGAGACCCAGTACTTC.

The rearrangement links TRBV5-1 to TRBJ2-5; D is possibly TRBD1 (7 bases). The CDR3 totals 12 residues. Trimming shortened V by 5 bases and J by 4 bases, and 9 bases separated the two germline ends. In germline, CDR1 is SGHRS, CDR2 YFSETQ. The CDR3 DNA follows: TGCGCCAGCAGGCAGGGGGGAGAGACCCAGTACTTC. Amino acids: CASRQGGETQYF.

This chain joins TRBV25-1 and TRBJ1-2, with D possibly matching TRBD1 (6 bases). Germline assignment: CDR1 MGHDK and CDR2 SYGVNS. CDR3 length: 14 amino acids. V was trimmed by 3 bases and J by 4 bases, leaving 12 bases between them. The CDR3 DNA follows: TGTGCCAGCAGTGATGACAGGTATCCCTATGGCTACACCTTC. This translates into CASSDDRYPYGYTF.